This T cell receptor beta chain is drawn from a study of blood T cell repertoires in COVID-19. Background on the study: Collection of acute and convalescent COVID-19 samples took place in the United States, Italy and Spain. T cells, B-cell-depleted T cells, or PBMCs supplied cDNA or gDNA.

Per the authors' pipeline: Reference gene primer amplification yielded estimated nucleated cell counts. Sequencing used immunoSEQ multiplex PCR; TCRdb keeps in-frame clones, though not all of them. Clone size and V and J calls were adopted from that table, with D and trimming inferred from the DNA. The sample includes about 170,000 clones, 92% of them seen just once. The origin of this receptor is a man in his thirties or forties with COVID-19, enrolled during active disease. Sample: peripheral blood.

The CDR3 loop reads CASSQEGTGGYGYTF. CDR3 nucleotide sequence: TGTGCCAGCAGCCAAGAGGGGACAGGGGGCTATGGCTACACCTTC. The J gene is TRBJ1-2, the V gene TRBV4-2; 11 nucleotides agree with TRBD1. The CDR3 runs 15 residues. V shed 0 bases, J shed 4 bases, and the junction held 1 base outside the gene matches. Per germline, CDR1 LGHNA and CDR2 YNFKEQ.